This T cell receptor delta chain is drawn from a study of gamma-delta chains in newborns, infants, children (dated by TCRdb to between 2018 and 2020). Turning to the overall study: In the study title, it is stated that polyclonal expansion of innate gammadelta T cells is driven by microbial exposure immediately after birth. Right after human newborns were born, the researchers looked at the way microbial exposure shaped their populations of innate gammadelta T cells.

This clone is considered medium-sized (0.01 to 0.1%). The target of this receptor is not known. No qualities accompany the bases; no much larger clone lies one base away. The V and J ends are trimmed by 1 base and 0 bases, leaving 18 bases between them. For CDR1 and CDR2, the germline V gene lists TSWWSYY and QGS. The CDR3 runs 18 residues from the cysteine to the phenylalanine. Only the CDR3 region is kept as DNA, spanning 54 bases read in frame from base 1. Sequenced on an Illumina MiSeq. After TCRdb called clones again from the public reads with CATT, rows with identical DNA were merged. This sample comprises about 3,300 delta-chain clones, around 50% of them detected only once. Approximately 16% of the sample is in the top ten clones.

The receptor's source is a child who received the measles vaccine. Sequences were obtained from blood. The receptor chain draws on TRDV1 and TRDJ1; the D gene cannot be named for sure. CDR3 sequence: CALGEPDLLLKYTDKLIF. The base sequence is TGTGCTCTTGGGGAACCAGACCTTTTACTGAAGTACACCGATAAACTCATCTTT.